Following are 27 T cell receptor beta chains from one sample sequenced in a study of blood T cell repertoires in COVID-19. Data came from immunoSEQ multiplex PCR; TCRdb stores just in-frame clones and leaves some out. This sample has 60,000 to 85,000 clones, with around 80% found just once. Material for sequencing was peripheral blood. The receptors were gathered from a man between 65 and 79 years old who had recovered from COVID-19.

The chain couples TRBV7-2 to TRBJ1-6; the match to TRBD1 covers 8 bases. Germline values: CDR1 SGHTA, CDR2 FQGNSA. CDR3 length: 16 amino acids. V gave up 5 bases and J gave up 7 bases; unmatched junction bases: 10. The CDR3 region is CASSQRPTGENSPLHF. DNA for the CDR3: TGTGCCAGCAGCCAACGCCCGACAGGGGAGAATTCACCCCTCCACTTT.

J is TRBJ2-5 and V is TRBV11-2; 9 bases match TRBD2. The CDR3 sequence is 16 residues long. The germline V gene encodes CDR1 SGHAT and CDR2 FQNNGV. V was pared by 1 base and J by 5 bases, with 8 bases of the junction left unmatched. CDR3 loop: CASSLVGGGALETQYF. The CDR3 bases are TGTGCCAGCAGCTTAGTTGGCGGGGGGGCCTTGGAGACCCAGTACTTC.

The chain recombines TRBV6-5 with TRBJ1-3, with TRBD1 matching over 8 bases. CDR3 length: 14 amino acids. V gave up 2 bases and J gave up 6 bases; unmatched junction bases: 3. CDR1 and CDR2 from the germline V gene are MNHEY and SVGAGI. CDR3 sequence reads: CASSYGQGENTIYF. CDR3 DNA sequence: TGTGCCAGCAGTTACGGACAGGGCGAAAACACCATATATTTT.

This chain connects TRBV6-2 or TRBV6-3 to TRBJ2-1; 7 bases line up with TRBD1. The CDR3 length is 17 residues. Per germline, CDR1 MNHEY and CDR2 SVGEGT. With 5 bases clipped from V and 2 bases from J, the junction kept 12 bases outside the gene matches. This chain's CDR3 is CASSRNPRTGTYNEQFF. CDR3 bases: TGTGCCAGCAGTCGGAACCCGAGGACAGGAACCTACAATGAGCAGTTCTTC.

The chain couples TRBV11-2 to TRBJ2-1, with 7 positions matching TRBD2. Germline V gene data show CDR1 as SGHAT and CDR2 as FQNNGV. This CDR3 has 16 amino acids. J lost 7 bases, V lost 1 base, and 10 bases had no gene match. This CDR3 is CASSLVMGGLVNEQFF. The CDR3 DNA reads TGTGCCAGCAGCTTAGTAATGGGGGGGTTGGTAAATGAGCAGTTCTTC. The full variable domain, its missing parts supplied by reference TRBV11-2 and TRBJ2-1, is EAGVAQSPRYKIIEKRQSVAFWCNPISGHATLYWYQQILGQGPKLLIQFQNNGVVDDSQLPKDRFSAERLKGVDSTLKIQPAKLEDSAVYLCASSLVMGGLVNEQFFGPGTRLTVL.

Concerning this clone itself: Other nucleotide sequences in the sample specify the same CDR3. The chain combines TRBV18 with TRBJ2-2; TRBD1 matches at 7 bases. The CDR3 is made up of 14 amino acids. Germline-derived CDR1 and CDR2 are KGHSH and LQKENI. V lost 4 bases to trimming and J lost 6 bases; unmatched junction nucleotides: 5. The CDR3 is CASSLRQGSGELFF. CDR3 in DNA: TGTGCCAGCTCACTCCGACAGGGTTCCGGGGAGCTGTTTTTT.

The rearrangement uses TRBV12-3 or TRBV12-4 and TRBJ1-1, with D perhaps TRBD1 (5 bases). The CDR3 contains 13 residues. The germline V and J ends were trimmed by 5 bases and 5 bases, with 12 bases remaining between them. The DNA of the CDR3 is TGTGCCAGCAGTCGGGGGGTAGGAACTGAAGCTTTCTTT. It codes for CASSRGVGTEAFF.

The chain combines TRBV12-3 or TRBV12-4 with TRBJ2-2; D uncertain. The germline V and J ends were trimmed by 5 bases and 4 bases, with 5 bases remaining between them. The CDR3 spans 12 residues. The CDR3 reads CASSRVTGELFF. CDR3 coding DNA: TGTGCCAGCAGTCGCGTCACCGGGGAGCTGTTTTTT.

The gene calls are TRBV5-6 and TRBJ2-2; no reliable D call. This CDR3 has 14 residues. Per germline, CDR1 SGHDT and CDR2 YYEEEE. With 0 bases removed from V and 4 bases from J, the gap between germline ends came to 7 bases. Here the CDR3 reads CASSLVAPTGELFF. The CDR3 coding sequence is TGTGCCAGCAGCTTGGTGGCCCCCACCGGGGAGCTGTTTTTT.

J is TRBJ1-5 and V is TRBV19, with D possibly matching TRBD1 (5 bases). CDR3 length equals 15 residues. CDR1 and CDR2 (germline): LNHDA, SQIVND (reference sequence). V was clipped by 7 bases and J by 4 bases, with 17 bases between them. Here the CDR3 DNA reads TGTGCCAGTATGTTCGGGACTACCCCGAATCAGCCCCAGCATTTT. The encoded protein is CASMFGTTPNQPQHF.

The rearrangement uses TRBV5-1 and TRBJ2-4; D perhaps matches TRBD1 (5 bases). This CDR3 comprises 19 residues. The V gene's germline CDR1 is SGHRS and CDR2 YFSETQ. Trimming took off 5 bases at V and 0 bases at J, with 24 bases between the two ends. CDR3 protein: CASSIASAETALAKNIQYF. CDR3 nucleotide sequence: TGCGCCAGCAGTATTGCTTCCGCTGAGACAGCTCTAGCCAAAAACATTCAGTACTTC.

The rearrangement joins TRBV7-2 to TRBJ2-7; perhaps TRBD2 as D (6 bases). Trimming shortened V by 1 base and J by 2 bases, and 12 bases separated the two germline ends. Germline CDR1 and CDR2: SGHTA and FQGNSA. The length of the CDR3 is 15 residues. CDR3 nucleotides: TGTGCCAGCAGCTTAGATGCGGGATTTACCTACGAGCAGTACTTC. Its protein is CASSLDAGFTYEQYF.

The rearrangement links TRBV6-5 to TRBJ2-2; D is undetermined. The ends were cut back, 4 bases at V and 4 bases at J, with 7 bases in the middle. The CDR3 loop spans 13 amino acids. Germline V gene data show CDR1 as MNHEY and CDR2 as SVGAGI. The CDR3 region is CASSSPGTGELFF. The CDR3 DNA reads TGTGCCAGCAGTTCCCCGGGCACCGGGGAGCTGTTTTTT.

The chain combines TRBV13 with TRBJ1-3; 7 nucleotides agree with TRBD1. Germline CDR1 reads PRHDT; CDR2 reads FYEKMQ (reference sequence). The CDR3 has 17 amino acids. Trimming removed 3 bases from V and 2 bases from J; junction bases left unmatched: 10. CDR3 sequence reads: CASSLGNRGSPGNTIYF. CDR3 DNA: TGTGCCAGCAGCTTGGGGAACAGGGGCTCCCCTGGAAACACCATATATTTT.

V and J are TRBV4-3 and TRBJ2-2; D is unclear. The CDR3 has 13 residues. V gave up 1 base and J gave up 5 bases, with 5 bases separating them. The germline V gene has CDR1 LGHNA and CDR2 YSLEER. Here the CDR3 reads CASSQVLTGELFF. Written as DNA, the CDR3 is TGCGCCAGCAGCCAAGTACTAACCGGGGAGCTGTTTTTT.

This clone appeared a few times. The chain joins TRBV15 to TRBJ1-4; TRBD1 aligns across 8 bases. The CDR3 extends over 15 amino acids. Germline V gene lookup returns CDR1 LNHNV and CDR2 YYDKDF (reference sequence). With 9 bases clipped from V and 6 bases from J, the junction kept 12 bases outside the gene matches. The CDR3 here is CATTSTGGAYEKLFF. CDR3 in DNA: TGTGCCACTACTTCCACAGGGGGGGCCTATGAAAAACTGTTTTTT.

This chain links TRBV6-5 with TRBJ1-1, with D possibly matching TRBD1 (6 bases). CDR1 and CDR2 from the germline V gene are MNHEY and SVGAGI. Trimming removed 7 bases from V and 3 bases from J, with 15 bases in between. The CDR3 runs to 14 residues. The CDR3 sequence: CASIRNTGHTEAFF. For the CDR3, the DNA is TGTGCCAGCATCCGCAATACAGGGCACACTGAAGCTTTCTTT.

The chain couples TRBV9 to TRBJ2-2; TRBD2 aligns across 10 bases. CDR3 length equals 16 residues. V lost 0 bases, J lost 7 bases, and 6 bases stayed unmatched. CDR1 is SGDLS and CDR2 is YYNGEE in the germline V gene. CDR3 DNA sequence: TGTGCCAGCAGCGTAGGGCTAGCGGGGGCCTACGGGGAGCTGTTTTTT. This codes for CASSVGLAGAYGELFF.

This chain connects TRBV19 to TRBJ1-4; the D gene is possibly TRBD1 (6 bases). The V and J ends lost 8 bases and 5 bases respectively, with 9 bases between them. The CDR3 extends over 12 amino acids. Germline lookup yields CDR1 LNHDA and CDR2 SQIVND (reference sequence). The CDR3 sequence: CASADRNEKLFF. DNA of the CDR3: TGTGCCAGTGCGGACAGAAATGAAAAACTGTTTTTT.

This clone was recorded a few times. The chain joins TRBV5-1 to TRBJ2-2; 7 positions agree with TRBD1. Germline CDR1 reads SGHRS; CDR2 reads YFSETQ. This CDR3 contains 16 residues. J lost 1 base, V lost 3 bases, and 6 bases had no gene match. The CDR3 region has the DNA TGCGCCAGCAGCTCCAAGGGACAGCTGAACACCGGGGAGCTGTTTTTT. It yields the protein CASSSKGQLNTGELFF.

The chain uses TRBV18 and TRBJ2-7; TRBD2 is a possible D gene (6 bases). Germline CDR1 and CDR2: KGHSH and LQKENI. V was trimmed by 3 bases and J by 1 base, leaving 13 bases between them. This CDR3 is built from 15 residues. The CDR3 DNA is TGTGCCAGCTCACCTACGCGGGGCAGATCCTACGAGCAGTACTTC. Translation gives CASSPTRGRSYEQYF.

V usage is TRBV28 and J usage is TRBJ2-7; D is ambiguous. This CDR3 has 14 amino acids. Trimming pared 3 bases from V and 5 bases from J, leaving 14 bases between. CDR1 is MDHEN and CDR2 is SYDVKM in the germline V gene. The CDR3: CASSLGGHNHEQYF. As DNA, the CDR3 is TGTGCCAGCAGTTTGGGTGGGCACAACCACGAGCAGTACTTC. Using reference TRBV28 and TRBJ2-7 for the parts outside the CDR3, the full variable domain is DVKVTQSSRYLVKRTGEKVFLECVQDMDHENMFWYRQDPGLGLRLIYFSYDVKMKEKGDIPEGYSVSREKKERFSLILESASTNQTSMYLCASSLGGHNHEQYFGPGTRLTVT.

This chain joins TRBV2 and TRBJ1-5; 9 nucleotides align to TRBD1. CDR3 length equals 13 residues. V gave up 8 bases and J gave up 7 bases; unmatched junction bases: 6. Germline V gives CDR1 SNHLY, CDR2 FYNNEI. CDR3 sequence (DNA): TGTGCCAGCGAACAGGGGGCGAGGCAGCCCCAGCATTTT. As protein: CASEQGARQPQHF.

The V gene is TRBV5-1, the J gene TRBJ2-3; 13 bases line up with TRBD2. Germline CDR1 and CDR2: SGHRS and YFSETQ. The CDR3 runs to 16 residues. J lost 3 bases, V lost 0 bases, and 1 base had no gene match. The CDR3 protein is CASSLEGLAGTDTQYF. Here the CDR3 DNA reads TGCGCCAGCAGCTTGGAGGGACTAGCGGGGACAGATACGCAGTATTTT.

CDR3 sequence: CASSPSGENQPQHF. CDR3 nucleotides: TGTGCCAGCAGCCCGTCAGGGGAGAATCAGCCCCAGCATTTT. The chain couples TRBV3-1 (or the pseudogene TRBV3-2) to TRBJ1-5, with D perhaps TRBD1 (6 bases). The ends were cut back, 4 bases at V and 4 bases at J, with 11 bases in the middle. The CDR3 totals 14 residues. CDR1 and CDR2 (germline): LGHDT, YNNKEL (reference sequence).

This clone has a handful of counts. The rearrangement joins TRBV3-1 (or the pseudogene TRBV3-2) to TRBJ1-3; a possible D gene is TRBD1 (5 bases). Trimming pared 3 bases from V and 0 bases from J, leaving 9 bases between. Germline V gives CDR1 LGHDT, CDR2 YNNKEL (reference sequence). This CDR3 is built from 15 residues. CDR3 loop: CASSHKTVSGNTIYF. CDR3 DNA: TGTGCCAGCAGCCACAAGACAGTCTCTGGAAACACCATATATTTT.

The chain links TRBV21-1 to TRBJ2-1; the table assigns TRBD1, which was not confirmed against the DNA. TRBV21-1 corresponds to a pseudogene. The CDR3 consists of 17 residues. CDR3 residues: CASSKVRTGGTYNEQFF. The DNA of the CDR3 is TGTGCCAGCAGCAAAGTAAGGACAGGGGGCACCTACAATGAGCAGTTCTTC.